One sample yielded the 16 T cell receptor beta chains listed below, sequenced in a study of blood T cell repertoires in COVID-19. Clones were sequenced by immunoSEQ multiplex PCR, and TCRdb holds only the in-frame ones, with some missing. This sample has about 200,000 clones, with over 75% found just once. The sample consisted of peripheral blood. The source is a human donor in a cohort sampled during active COVID-19.

The chain carries TRBV6-5 and TRBJ2-7, with TRBD1 matching over 7 bases. The CDR3 loop spans 15 amino acids. V shed 4 bases, J shed 2 bases, and the junction held 8 bases outside the gene matches. Germline CDR1 reads MNHEY; CDR2 reads SVGAGI. Written as DNA, the CDR3 is TGTGCCAGCAGTTCTTTGCGGACAGGTGCCTACGAGCAGTACTTC. Protein sequence: CASSSLRTGAYEQYF.

The chain is built from TRBV9 and TRBJ2-6; unclear D gene. The V gene's germline CDR1 is SGDLS and CDR2 YYNGEE. The CDR3 length is 16 residues. V gave up 0 bases and J gave up 2 bases, with 9 bases separating them. CDR3 residues: CASSVVSGPGANVLTF. The CDR3 DNA follows: TGTGCCAGCAGCGTAGTCTCAGGTCCTGGGGCCAACGTCCTGACTTTC.

The J gene is TRBJ2-1, the V gene TRBV4-2, with 7 nucleotides matching TRBD2. This CDR3 has 16 residues. V was clipped by 0 bases and J by 7 bases; unmatched bases: 9. Germline CDR1 LGHNA, CDR2 YNFKEQ. CDR3 DNA: TGTGCCAGCAGCCAAGATTCCGGACTAGGTGGGAATGAGCAGTTCTTC. Translating it yields CASSQDSGLGGNEQFF.

The rearrangement links TRBV5-6 to TRBJ2-7; D is unresolved. The CDR3 runs to 13 residues. Germline lookup yields CDR1 SGHDT and CDR2 YYEEEE. Trimming pared 5 bases from V and 4 bases from J, leaving 13 bases between. The CDR3 spells CASRPGRYYEQYF. CDR3 bases: TGTGCCAGCAGGCCGGGTCGATATTACGAGCAGTACTTC. The entire variable domain, with the rest obtained from reference TRBV5-6 and TRBJ2-7, is as follows: DAGVTQSPTHLIKTRGQQVTLRCSPKSGHDTVSWYQQALGQGPQFIFQYYEEEERQRGNFPDRFSGHQFPNYSSELNVNALLLGDSALYLCASRPGRYYEQYFGPGTRLTVT.

This sequence joins TRBV5-1 and TRBJ2-7, with 11 bases matching TRBD2. With V trimmed by 1 base and J by 1 base, 4 bases remained unmatched. Germline CDR1 SGHRS, CDR2 YFSETQ. The CDR3 contains 16 residues. In nucleotides, the CDR3 is TGCGCCAGCAGCTTGCCGACTAGCGGGGAATCCTACGAGCAGTACTTC. It encodes CASSLPTSGESYEQYF. The variable domain in full, with the rest retrieved from reference TRBV5-1 and TRBJ2-7, is KAGVTQTPRYLIKTRGQQVTLSCSPISGHRSVSWYQQTPGQGLQFLFEYFSETQRNKGNFPGRFSGRQFSNSRSEMNVSTLELGDSALYLCASSLPTSGESYEQYFGPGTRLTVT.

The gene calls are TRBV28 and TRBJ2-7, with D perhaps TRBD1 (5 bases). Germline CDR1 reads MDHEN; CDR2 reads SYDVKM. There are 13 residues in the CDR3. V was trimmed by 3 bases and J by 3 bases, leaving 9 bases between them. In DNA form, the CDR3 reads TGTGCCAGCAGTTTCGGGCAGGGCTACGAGCAGTACTTC. Its protein product is CASSFGQGYEQYF. The full variable domain, completed using reference TRBV28 and TRBJ2-7, is DVKVTQSSRYLVKRTGEKVFLECVQDMDHENMFWYRQDPGLGLRLIYFSYDVKMKEKGDIPEGYSVSREKKERFSLILESASTNQTSMYLCASSFGQGYEQYFGPGTRLTVT.

The V and J genes are TRBV12-3 or TRBV12-4 and TRBJ2-7; D unclear. Trimming took 5 bases from V and 5 from J, leaving 7 bases between them. The length of the CDR3 is 11 residues. The CDR3 region is CASSNRDEQYF. DNA for the CDR3: TGTGCCAGCAGTAACCGGGACGAGCAGTACTTC.

The chain employs TRBV6-5 and TRBJ2-7; 10 nucleotides line up with TRBD1. This CDR3 region has 14 residues. The V and J ends lost 6 bases and 0 bases, in that order; junction bases with no gene match: 2. Germline V gene sequence: CDR1 MNHEY, CDR2 SVGAGI. This CDR3 is CASRRTGGSYEQYF. CDR3 nucleotides: TGTGCCAGCAGGAGGACAGGGGGCTCCTACGAGCAGTACTTC.

The chain uses TRBV7-9 and TRBJ1-3; 9 bases line up with TRBD1. Germline trimming cut 1 base from V and 5 bases from J; bases unmatched to any gene: 3. This CDR3 spans 15 amino acids. The germline V gene encodes CDR1 SEHNR and CDR2 FQNEAQ (reference sequence). Here the CDR3 reads CASSLGGQGRNTIYF. CDR3 DNA: TGTGCCAGCAGCTTAGGGGGACAGGGCCGAAACACCATATATTTT.

The CDR3, as DNA: TGTGCCTGGAGTGTGGACAGCTCCTATAATTCACCCCTCCACTTT. Its protein is CAWSVDSSYNSPLHF. V is TRBV30 and J is TRBJ1-6, with a weak D call TRBD1 (6 bases). CDR3 length equals 15 residues. V was shortened by 0 bases and J by 0 bases, with 6 bases between the two germline ends. Germline-derived CDR1 and CDR2 are GTSNPN and SVGIG (reference sequence). Variable domain in full (rest from reference TRBV30 and TRBJ1-6): SQTIHQWPATLVQPVGSPLSLECTVEGTSNPNLYWYRQAAGRGLQLLFYSVGIGQISSEVPQNLSASRPQDRQFILSSKKLLLSDSGFYLCAWSVDSSYNSPLHFGNGTRLTVT.

The gene calls are TRBV11-1 and TRBJ2-6, with D possibly TRBD1 on 6 matching bases. Trimming removed 3 bases from V and 3 bases from J, with 12 bases in between. Germline V gene sequence: CDR1 SGHAT, CDR2 FQDESV (reference sequence). The CDR3 runs to 16 residues. The CDR3 bases are TGTGCCAGCAGCTTGGATTCAGGGGTTGGGGCCAACGTCCTGACTTTC. It translates to CASSLDSGVGANVLTF.

The V and J genes are TRBV5-1 and TRBJ1-5; 8 bases match TRBD1. Germline V lookup: CDR1 SGHRS, CDR2 YFSETQ. The CDR3 has 15 amino acids. Losses at the gene ends were 4 bases for V and 2 bases for J; bases not matched to a gene: 5. The CDR3 bases are TGCGCCAGCAGCGCCGGACAGGGCGGCAATCAGCCCCAGCATTTT. Its translation is CASSAGQGGNQPQHF.

The V call is TRBV4-2, the J call TRBJ1-1, with 11 bases that match TRBD1. CDR3 length: 16 amino acids. Losses at the gene ends were 2 bases for V and 10 bases for J; bases not matched to a gene: 12. Germline values: CDR1 LGHNA, CDR2 YNFKEQ. The CDR3 bases are TGTGCCAGCAGCCAACCGGGACAGGGGGTATCCGTAGCAGCTTTCTTT. It codes for CASSQPGQGVSVAAFF.

The rearrangement joins TRBV28 to TRBJ2-7, with 7 bases identical to TRBD2. CDR1 is MDHEN, CDR2 SYDVKM, per germline. Losses at the gene ends were 4 bases for V and 2 bases for J; bases not matched to a gene: 5. This CDR3 is built from 14 residues. This CDR3 reads CASSWYGGTYEQYF. Written as DNA, the CDR3 is TGTGCCAGCAGTTGGTACGGGGGGACCTACGAGCAGTACTTC.

This clone was observed once. The chain employs TRBV10-3 and TRBJ1-6; 7 bases line up with TRBD1. Germline values: CDR1 ENHRY, CDR2 SYGVKD. The CDR3 contains 14 residues. Trimming cost V 10 bases and J 7 bases; bases outside gene matches: 10. The CDR3: CATSDRANNSPLHF. CDR3 in DNA: TGTGCCACGTCCGACAGGGCTAACAATTCACCCCTCCACTTT.

The chain recombines TRBV4-3 with TRBJ2-1, with TRBD2 identical over 8 bases. The V gene end was trimmed by 1 base and the J gene end by 2 bases; junction bases not matched to a gene: 7. Germline CDR1 LGHNA, CDR2 YSLEER. The CDR3 is 17 residues long. This CDR3 reads CASSQVVGREAYNEQFF. In DNA, the CDR3 is TGCGCCAGCAGCCAAGTCGTCGGGAGGGAGGCCTACAATGAGCAGTTCTTC.